Given below is one T cell receptor (beta chain) in context. Antigen: not known. This CDR3 is built from 14 residues. Germline V lookup: CDR1 MNHNY, CDR2 SVGAGI (reference sequence). V lost 2 bases to trimming and J lost 5 bases, with 10 bases between them. No patient had autoimmune disease or received systemic immunosuppression. Profiled with immunoSEQ multiplex PCR; TCRdb holds only in-frame clones, not every one. The sample yields about 58,000 clones, 80% to 90% seen once. The sample is drawn from a study of OX40 agonist ivuxolimab in advanced cancers. About the study: Ivuxolimab doses were 0.01, 0.1, 0.3, 1.5, 3 or 10 mg/kg every 2 weeks. With a range of 23 to 79, age averaged approximately 60 years, and around 80% were male.

Broader study findings: In general, CD8+ T cells held more expanded clones than CD4+ did, on average.

The sequence was collected from an adult with an advanced solid tumor such as melanoma, head and neck, liver or kidney cancer. The sample consisted of CD4+ or CD8+ T cells sorted from blood, taken in a trial of the OX40 agonist ivuxolimab. The chain is built from TRBV6-6 and TRBJ1-5, with D hard to call. The CDR3 loop is CASSYPLEDQPQHF. For the CDR3, the DNA is TGTGCCAGCAGTTACCCCCTCGAGGATCAGCCCCAGCATTTT.